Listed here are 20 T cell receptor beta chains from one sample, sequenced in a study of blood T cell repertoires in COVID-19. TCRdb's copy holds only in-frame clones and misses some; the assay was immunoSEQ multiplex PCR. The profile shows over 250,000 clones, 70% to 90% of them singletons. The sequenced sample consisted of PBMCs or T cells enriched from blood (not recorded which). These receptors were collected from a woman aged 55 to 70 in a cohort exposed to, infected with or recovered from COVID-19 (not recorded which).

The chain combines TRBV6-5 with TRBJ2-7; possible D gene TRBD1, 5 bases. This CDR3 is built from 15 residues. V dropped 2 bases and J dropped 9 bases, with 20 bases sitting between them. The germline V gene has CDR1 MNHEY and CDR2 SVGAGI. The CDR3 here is CASSYSQGGYGVQYF. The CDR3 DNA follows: TGTGCCAGCAGTTACAGCCAGGGCGGATATGGCGTGCAGTACTTC.

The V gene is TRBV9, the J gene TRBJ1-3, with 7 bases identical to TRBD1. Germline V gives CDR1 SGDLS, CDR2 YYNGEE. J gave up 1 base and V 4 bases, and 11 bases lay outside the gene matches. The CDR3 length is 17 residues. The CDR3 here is CASSRETGSFSGNTIYF. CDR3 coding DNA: TGTGCCAGCAGCCGGGAGACAGGGTCATTTTCTGGAAACACCATATATTTT. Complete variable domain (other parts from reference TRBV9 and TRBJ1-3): DSGVTQTPKHLITATGQRVTLRCSPRSGDLSVYWYQQSLDQGLQFLIQYYNGEERAKGNILERFSAQQFPDLHSELNLSSLELGDSALYFCASSRETGSFSGNTIYFGEGSWLTVV.

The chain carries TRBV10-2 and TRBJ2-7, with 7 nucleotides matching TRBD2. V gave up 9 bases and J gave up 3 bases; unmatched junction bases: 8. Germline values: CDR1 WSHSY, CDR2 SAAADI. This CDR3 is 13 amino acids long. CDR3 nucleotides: TGCGCCAGTAGAATTGCGGGGGACTACGAGCAGTACTTC. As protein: CASRIAGDYEQYF.

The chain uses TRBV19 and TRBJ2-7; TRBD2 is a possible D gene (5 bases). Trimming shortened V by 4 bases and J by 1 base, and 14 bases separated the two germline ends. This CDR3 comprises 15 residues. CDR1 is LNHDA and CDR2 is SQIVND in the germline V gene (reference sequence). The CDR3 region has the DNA TGTGCCAGTAGTACTAAGTTAGGAGGATCCTACGAGCAGTACTTC. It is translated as CASSTKLGGSYEQYF.

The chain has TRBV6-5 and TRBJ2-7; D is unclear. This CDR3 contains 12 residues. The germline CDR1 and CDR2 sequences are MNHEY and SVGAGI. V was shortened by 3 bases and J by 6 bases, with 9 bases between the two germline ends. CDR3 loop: CASSYIPGEQYF. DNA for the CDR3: TGTGCCAGCAGTTATATCCCGGGCGAGCAGTACTTC.

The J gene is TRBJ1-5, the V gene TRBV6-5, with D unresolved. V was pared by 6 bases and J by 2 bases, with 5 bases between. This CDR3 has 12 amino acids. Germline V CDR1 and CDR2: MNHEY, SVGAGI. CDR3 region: CASRSGNQPQHF. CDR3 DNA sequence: TGTGCCAGCAGATCAGGCAATCAGCCCCAGCATTTT.

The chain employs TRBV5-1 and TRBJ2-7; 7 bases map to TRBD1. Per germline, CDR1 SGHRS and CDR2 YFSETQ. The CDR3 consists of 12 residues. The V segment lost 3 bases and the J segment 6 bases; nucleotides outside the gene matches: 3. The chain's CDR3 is CASSSPGGEQYF. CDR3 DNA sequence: TGCGCCAGCAGCTCGCCAGGGGGCGAGCAGTACTTC.

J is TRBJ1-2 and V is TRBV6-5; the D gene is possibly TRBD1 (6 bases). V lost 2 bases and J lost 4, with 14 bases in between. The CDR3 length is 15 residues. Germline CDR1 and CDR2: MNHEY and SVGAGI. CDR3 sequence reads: CASSYLGGTSYGYTF. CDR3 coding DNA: TGTGCCAGCAGTTACCTTGGGGGCACAAGCTATGGCTACACCTTC.

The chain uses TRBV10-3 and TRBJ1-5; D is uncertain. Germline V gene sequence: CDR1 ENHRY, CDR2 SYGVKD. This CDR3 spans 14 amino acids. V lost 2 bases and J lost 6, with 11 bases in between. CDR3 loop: CAISENWGGQPQHF. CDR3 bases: TGTGCCATCAGTGAGAACTGGGGAGGTCAGCCCCAGCATTTT.

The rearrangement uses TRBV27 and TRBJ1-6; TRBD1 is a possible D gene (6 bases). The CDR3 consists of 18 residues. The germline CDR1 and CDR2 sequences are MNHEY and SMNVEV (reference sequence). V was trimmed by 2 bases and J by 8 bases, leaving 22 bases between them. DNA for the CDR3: TGTGCCAGCAGTTTACGGACAGCCAGCGTCGATATCCATTCACCCCTCCACTTT. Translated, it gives CASSLRTASVDIHSPLHF.

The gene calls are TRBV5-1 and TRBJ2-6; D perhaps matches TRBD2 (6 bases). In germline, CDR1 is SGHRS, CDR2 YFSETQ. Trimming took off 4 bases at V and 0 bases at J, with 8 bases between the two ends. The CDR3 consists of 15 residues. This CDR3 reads CASSGGYSGANVLTF. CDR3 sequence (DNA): TGCGCCAGCAGCGGGGGGTACTCTGGGGCCAACGTCCTGACTTTC.

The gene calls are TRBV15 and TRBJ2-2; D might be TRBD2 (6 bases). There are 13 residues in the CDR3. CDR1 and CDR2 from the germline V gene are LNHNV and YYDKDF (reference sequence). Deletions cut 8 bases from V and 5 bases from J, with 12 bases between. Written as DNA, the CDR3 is TGTGCCACCGCGGGATTCGTAACCGGGGAGCTGTTTTTT. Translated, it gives CATAGFVTGELFF.

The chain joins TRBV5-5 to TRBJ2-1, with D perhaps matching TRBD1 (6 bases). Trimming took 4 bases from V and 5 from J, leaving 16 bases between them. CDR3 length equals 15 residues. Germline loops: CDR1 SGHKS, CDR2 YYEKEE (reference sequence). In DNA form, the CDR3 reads TGTGCCAGCAGCCACAGGGTCTGGGGAGACAATGAGCAGTTCTTC. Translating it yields CASSHRVWGDNEQFF.

The CDR3 region is CASSVGSGGSSYEQYF. The CDR3 DNA reads TGTGCCAGCAGCGTAGGAAGTGGGGGCTCCTCCTACGAGCAGTACTTC. The V gene is TRBV9, the J gene TRBJ2-7; D perhaps matches TRBD1 (6 bases). Trimming shortened V by 0 bases and J by 0 bases, and 13 bases separated the two germline ends. The CDR3 is made up of 16 amino acids. Looked up from germline, CDR1 is SGDLS and CDR2 is YYNGEE.

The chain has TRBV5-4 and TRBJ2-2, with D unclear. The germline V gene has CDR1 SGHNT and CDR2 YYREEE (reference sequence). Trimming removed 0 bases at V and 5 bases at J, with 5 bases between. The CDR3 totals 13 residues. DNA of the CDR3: TGTGCCAGCAGCTTGGATCAGACCGGGGAGCTGTTTTTT. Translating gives CASSLDQTGELFF.

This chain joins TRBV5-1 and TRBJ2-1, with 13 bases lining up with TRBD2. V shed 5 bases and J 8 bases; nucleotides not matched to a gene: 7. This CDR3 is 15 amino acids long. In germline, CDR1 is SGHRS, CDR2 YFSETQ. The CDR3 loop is CASRLAGGPTDEQFF. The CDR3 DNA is TGCGCCAGCAGACTAGCGGGAGGGCCGACGGATGAGCAGTTCTTC. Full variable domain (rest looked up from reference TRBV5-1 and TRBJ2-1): KAGVTQTPRYLIKTRGQQVTLSCSPISGHRSVSWYQQTPGQGLQFLFEYFSETQRNKGNFPGRFSGRQFSNSRSEMNVSTLELGDSALYLCASRLAGGPTDEQFFGPGTRLTVL.

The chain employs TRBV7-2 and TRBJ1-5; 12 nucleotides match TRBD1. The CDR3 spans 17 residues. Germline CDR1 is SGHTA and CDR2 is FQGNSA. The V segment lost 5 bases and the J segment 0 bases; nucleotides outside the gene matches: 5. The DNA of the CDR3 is TGTGCCAGCAGCGGGACAGGGGGCCGGAATAGCAATCAGCCCCAGCATTTT. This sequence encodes CASSGTGGRNSNQPQHF. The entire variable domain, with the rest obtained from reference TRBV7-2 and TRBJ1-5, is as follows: GAGVSQSPSNKVTEKGKDVELRCDPISGHTALYWYRQSLGQGLEFLIYFQGNSAPDKSGLPSDRFSAERTGGSVSTLTIQRTQQEDSAVYLCASSGTGGRNSNQPQHFGDGTRLSIL.

In DNA, the CDR3 is TGTGCCAGCAGTTTGGGACAACACTCCTACGAGCAGTACTTC. This gives the protein CASSLGQHSYEQYF. The chain joins TRBV28 to TRBJ2-7, with a weak D call TRBD1 (6 bases). Trimming took 3 bases from V and 0 from J, leaving 9 bases between them. CDR3 length: 14 amino acids. The V gene's germline CDR1 is MDHEN and CDR2 SYDVKM.

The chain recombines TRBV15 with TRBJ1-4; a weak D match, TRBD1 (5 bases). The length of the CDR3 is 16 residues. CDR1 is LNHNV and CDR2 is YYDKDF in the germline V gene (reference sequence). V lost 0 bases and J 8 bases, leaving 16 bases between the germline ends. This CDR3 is CATSREGYSRGEKLFF. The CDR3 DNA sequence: TGTGCCACCAGCAGAGAGGGGTACTCGCGGGGCGAAAAACTGTTTTTT.

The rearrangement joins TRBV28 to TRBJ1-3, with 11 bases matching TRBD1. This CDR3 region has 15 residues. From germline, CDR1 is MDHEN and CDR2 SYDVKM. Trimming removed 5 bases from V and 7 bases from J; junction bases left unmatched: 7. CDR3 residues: CASSGTGGFSNTIYF. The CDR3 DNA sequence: TGTGCCAGCAGTGGGACAGGGGGATTTTCGAACACCATATATTTT.